This T cell receptor (beta chain) was sequenced during a study of OX40 agonist ivuxolimab in advanced cancers. At the level of the study: Those enrolled were around 87% male, with a mean age of roughly 62 years and ages from about 20 to 80. Past anti-PD-1, anti-PD-L1 or anti-CTLA-4 therapy was accepted, and 40% to 50% had received some. General study findings and limits: There was clonal expansion of CD4+ and CD8+ blood T cells by week 6 at 0.1 to 3.0 mg/kg. Antigens targeted by the expanded peripheral T cells were not determined.

Points on this clone: Its matching antigen is unknown.

Germline lookup yields CDR1 SGDLS and CDR2 YYNGEE. The CDR3 has 15 amino acids. Trimming pared 3 bases from V and 0 bases from J, leaving 10 bases between. Assay: immunoSEQ multiplex PCR; the TCRdb copy retains only in-frame clones and omits some. The table lists some 40,000 clones, 60% to 80% of them singletons. The chain recombines TRBV9 with TRBJ2-1; possibly TRBD2 for D (6 bases). The material was CD4+ or CD8+ T cells sorted from blood, obtained in a trial of the OX40 agonist ivuxolimab. The TCR comes from an adult with an advanced solid tumor such as melanoma, head and neck, liver or kidney cancer. This CDR3 reads CASSGSGFSYNEQFF. The CDR3 DNA reads as TGTGCCAGCAGCGGGAGCGGGTTCTCCTACAATGAGCAGTTCTTC.